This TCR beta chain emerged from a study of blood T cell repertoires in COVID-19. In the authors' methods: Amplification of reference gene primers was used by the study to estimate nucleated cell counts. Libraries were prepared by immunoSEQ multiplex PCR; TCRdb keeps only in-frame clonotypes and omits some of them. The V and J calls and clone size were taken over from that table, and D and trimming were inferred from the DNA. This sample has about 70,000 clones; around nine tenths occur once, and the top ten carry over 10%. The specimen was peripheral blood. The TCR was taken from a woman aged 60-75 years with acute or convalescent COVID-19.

The CDR3 loop is CASSIENRANEKLFF. The CDR3 DNA reads as TGTGCCAGTAGTATAGAAAACAGGGCAAATGAAAAACTGTTTTTT. The chain has TRBV19 and TRBJ1-4; maybe TRBD1 (6 bases). V gave up 0 bases and J gave up 5 bases, with 10 bases separating them. CDR1 and CDR2 (germline): LNHDA, SQIVND (reference sequence). CDR3 size: 15 residues. The whole variable domain, filled in from reference TRBV19 and TRBJ1-4, reads DGGITQSPKYLFRKEGQNVTLSCEQNLNHDAMYWYRQDPGQGLRLIYYSQIVNDFQKGDIAEGYSVSREKKESFPLTVTSAQKNPTAFYLCASSIENRANEKLFFGSGTQLSVL.